This is a list of T cell receptor beta chains from one sample in a study of shared clonotypes between healthy human individuals. Here immunoSEQ multiplex PCR was the method, and the copy in TCRdb shows in-frame clones only, minus some. The profile shows roughly 380,000 clones, 96% of them singletons. Sequenced sample: memory CD8+ T cells sorted from blood. The receptors were sampled from a man aged 25 to 40 in good health. The CDR3 runs from the conserved cysteine through the conserved F or W. A D gene is named only where the DNA matches it firmly. Clone size is not always given. Where it is, it says once, few, many or a class for expanded clones.

v_gene	j_gene	d_gene	abundance	len	CDR3nt	CDR3aa
TRBV5-8	TRBJ1-2	.	.	13	TGTGCCAGCAGCTTTCCAGGAATCTATGGCTACACCTTC	CASSFPGIYGYTF
TRBV18	TRBJ2-7	.	once	12	TGTGCCAGCTCACGAAGACAATACGAGCAGTACTTC	CASSRRQYEQYF
TRBV4-1	TRBJ2-3	TRBD2	.	20	TGCGCCAGCAGCCGAAGACACAGGGCTGCGGGAGGACCCTCCACAGATACGCAGTATTTT	CASSRRHRAAGGPSTDTQYF
TRBV30	TRBJ2-3	.	.	13	TGTGCCTGGAGTCAGGACTCCACCGACGGGCAGTATTTT	CAWSQDSTDGQYF
TRBV6-6	TRBJ1-2	.	.	11	TGTGCCAGCAGTTTTGGGGATGGCTACACCTTC	CASSFGDGYTF
TRBV7-2	TRBJ2-3	.	.	13	TGTGCCAGCAGCTTAGAGGTGTCTATTACGCAGTATTTT	CASSLEVSITQYF
TRBV7-9	TRBJ2-3	.	.	15	TGTGCCAGCAGCTCCGGACAGTCGGGGACAGATACGCAGTATTTT	CASSSGQSGTDTQYF
TRBV19	TRBJ1-2	TRBD1	.	14	TGTGCCAGTAGTATTTACAGGGGTAACTATGGCTACACCTTC	CASSIYRGNYGYTF
TRBV4-2	TRBJ2-7	.	.	15	TGTGCCAGCAGCCAAGATGGAATTTTGGTCTACGAGCAGTACTTC	CASSQDGILVYEQYF
TRBV7-2	TRBJ1-4	TRBD1	.	14	TGTGCCAGCAGCGGGGGGACAGGGTCGACGAGAGTGTTTTTT	CASSGGTGSTRVFF
TRBV4-1	TRBJ2-1	TRBD2	.	14	TGCGCCAGCAGCCAGGCTAGCGGTTACAATGAGCAGTTCTTC	CASSQASGYNEQFF
TRBV2	TRBJ2-2	TRBD1	.	13	TGTGCCAGCAGCGACAGGGGTTTCGGGGAGCTGTTTTTT	CASSDRGFGELFF
TRBV28	TRBJ2-7	TRBD1	.	13	TGTGCCACGCGACAGGGAATAACGAACGAGCAGTACTTC	CATRQGITNEQYF
TRBV5-6	TRBJ2-7	.	.	14	TGTGCCAGCAGCTTGACTCATCTAGAGTACGAGCAGTACTTC	CASSLTHLEYEQYF
TRBV10-3	TRBJ2-7	.	.	14	TGTGCCATCAGTGGTCGAGCAGGGTCGAACGAGCAGTACTTC	CAISGRAGSNEQYF
TRBV16	TRBJ1-4	.	.	14	TGTGCCAGCAGCCAATGGGTCCCAAATGAAAAACTGTTTTTT	CASSQWVPNEKLFF
TRBV7-2	TRBJ2-1	.	.	19	TGTGCCAGCAGCTTACAACACCGGGCTAGCTTTTGGAGGGGCAATGAGCAGTTCTTC	CASSLQHRASFWRGNEQFF
TRBV19	TRBJ2-6	.	.	15	TGTGCCAGTAGTATTTCGGTTTCAGGGGCCAACGTCCTGACTTTC	CASSISVSGANVLTF
TRBV7-9	TRBJ2-2	.	.	12	TGTGCCAGCGACTTAAACACCGGGGAGCTGTTTTTT	CASDLNTGELFF
TRBV6-5	TRBJ1-3	.	.	15	TGTGCCAGCAGCCACAGGGTAGGCTCTGGAAACACCATATATTTT	CASSHRVGSGNTIYF
TRBV27	TRBJ2-3	.	.	15	TGTGCCAGCAGTTTCGGGACTCTTCTCAGGAATACGCAGTATTTT	CASSFGTLLRNTQYF
TRBV19	TRBJ1-1	.	.	15	TGTGCCAGTAGGGGGGGTAGCAATCGGAACACTGAAGCTTTCTTT	CASRGGSNRNTEAFF
TRBV2	TRBJ2-7	.	.	10	TGTGCCAGCGAGTTGAGCGAGCAGTACTTC	CASELSEQYF
TRBV19	TRBJ1-5	TRBD1	.	12	TGTGCCACCTCGGACAGGGTCCAGCCCCAGCATTTT	CATSDRVQPQHF
TRBV7-9	TRBJ1-2	.	.	14	TGTGCCAGCAGCTTAGGGGACGGTCCGAATGGCTACACCTTC	CASSLGDGPNGYTF
TRBV27	TRBJ2-1	TRBD1	.	15	TGTGCCAGCAGTACGGACAGGGGGGCCTACAATGAGCAGTTCTTC	CASSTDRGAYNEQFF
TRBV27	TRBJ1-3	.	.	14	TGTGCCAGCAGTTTAGGACAGAGAGGAAACACCATATATTTT	CASSLGQRGNTIYF
TRBV18	TRBJ2-1	.	.	16	TGTGCCAGCTCACCGATTACAGGGATAGGTCGTGGTGAGCAGTTCTTC	CASSPITGIGRGEQFF
TRBV11-3	TRBJ1-1	.	.	13	TGTGCCAGCAGCTTAGGGTTGAACACTGAAGCTTTCTTT	CASSLGLNTEAFF
TRBV5-1	TRBJ2-5	.	.	13	TGCGCCAGCAGCTTGGCCCGCAAAGAGACCCAGTACTTC	CASSLARKETQYF
TRBV2	TRBJ2-7	TRBD2	.	15	TGTGCCAGCAGCCGAATAGCGGGGAGCTCCTACGAGCAGTACTTC	CASSRIAGSSYEQYF
TRBV10-3	TRBJ2-7	.	.	15	TGTGCCATCAGCCCCGATTGGACAGAGACCTACGAGCAGTACTTC	CAISPDWTETYEQYF
TRBV7-9	TRBJ1-4	.	.	12	TGTGCCAGCAGCTGGGACAATGAAAAACTGTTTTTT	CASSWDNEKLFF